The 26 T cell receptor beta chains reported below all come from one sample, sequenced in a study of T cells in Graves' hyperthyroidism and ophthalmopathy. Template material for amplifying TCR beta CDR3 regions consisted of RNA transcripts. First-round RT-PCR targeting the TCR CDR3 was performed with the HTBI primer set. TCRdb reprocessed the multiplex PCR reads via MiXCR and lists one record per CDR3 protein. The sample has 450,000 to 700,000 distinct CDR3 sequences, around 45% seen once. Sequencing was done on a sample of peripheral blood or thyroid tissue (not recorded which). These receptors all stem from a woman under 30 with Graves' hyperthyroidism.

A word on this clonotype: A much bigger clone sits one base away, suggesting this may be a read error. The chain combines TRBV7-2 with TRBJ2-7; 8 bases align to TRBD2. CDR1 and CDR2 from the germline V gene are SGHTA and FQGNSA. The CDR3 has 14 residues. V lost 7 bases and J lost 9; bases outside the gene matches: 14. Here the CDR3 DNA reads TGTGCCAGCACCGGGGGGGGGGCCCCGGTCGCGCAGTACTTC. Translated, it gives CASTGGGAPVAQYF.

The chain links TRBV15 to TRBJ2-7; 10 nucleotides agree with TRBD2. Germline V gives CDR1 LNHNV, CDR2 YYDKDF (reference sequence). The CDR3 is made up of 14 amino acids. J lost 4 bases, V lost 0 bases, and 0 bases had no gene match. The CDR3 spells CATSRDSGRYEQYF. CDR3 nucleotide sequence: TGTGCCACCAGCAGAGATAGCGGGAGGTACGAGCAGTACTTC.

The rearrangement joins TRBV19 to TRBJ2-1; a possible D gene is TRBD2 (6 bases). This CDR3 has 14 amino acids. In germline, CDR1 is LNHDA, CDR2 SQIVND (reference sequence). The germline V and J ends were trimmed by 7 bases and 7 bases, with 17 bases remaining between them. The CDR3 DNA follows: TGTGCCAGTAATGTCCGCGGGGCGTGGAATGAGCAGTTCTTC. Its translation is CASNVRGAWNEQFF.

The J gene is TRBJ2-7, the V gene TRBV10-3; D is possibly TRBD2 (6 bases). The CDR3 loop spans 13 amino acids. Germline values: CDR1 ENHRY, CDR2 SYGVKD. The V end was cut by 7 bases, the J end by 3 bases, with 13 bases between. Here the CDR3 DNA reads TGTGCCATCACTGGAGGGAGGTTCTACGAGCAGTACTTC. Its protein product is CAITGGRFYEQYF.

At least ten counts were recorded for this clonotype. The gene calls are TRBV2 and TRBJ2-5; no definite D call. CDR1 is SNHLY and CDR2 is FYNNEI in the germline V gene. Trimming left V 3 bases short and J 5 bases short, with 7 bases between. There are 12 residues in the CDR3. This chain's CDR3 is CASSEAFETQYF. CDR3 bases: TGTGCCAGCAGTGAGGCTTTTGAGACCCAGTACTTC.

The V gene is TRBV2, the J gene TRBJ1-2, with D possibly TRBD1 on 6 matching bases. The CDR3 is 14 residues long. The ends were cut back, 9 bases at V and 8 bases at J, with 22 bases in the middle. The germline gives CDR1 SNHLY, CDR2 FYNNEI. The CDR3 sequence: CASDQGMIQRGYTF. The CDR3 DNA follows: TGTGCCAGTGATCAGGGGATGATCCAGAGAGGCTACACCTTC.

The chain employs TRBV24-1 and TRBJ1-1; D is perhaps TRBD1 (5 bases). Trimming removed 4 bases at V and 9 bases at J, with 14 bases between. Germline V gene lookup returns CDR1 KGHDR and CDR2 SFDVKD. The CDR3 length is 13 residues. Here the CDR3 reads CATSDQDTRQAFF. Here the CDR3 DNA reads TGTGCCACCAGTGACCAGGACACGCGGCAAGCTTTCTTT.

This clonotype was detected many times. The CDR3 DNA reads as TGTGCCAGCAGCCCCTTAGCGGGAGGGCAGGACGAGCAGTACTTC. It encodes CASSPLAGGQDEQYF. The chain carries TRBV7-3 and TRBJ2-7, with TRBD2 matching over 11 bases. The CDR3 totals 15 residues. V dropped 5 bases and J dropped 5; count of bases not matched to a gene: 8. CDR1 is SGHTA and CDR2 is FQGTGA in the germline V gene.

In its sample, this clonotype was seen many times. The chain is built from TRBV7-3 and TRBJ2-2; D possibly corresponds to TRBD2 (6 bases). Trimming left V 1 base short and J 4 bases short, with 10 bases between. Germline V CDR1 and CDR2: SGHTA, FQGTGA. The CDR3 sequence is 15 residues long. The CDR3 DNA sequence: TGTGCCAGCAGCTTAAAAGCGGGTGTCACCGGGGAGCTGTTTTTT. It yields the protein CASSLKAGVTGELFF. Combining the CDR3 with reference TRBV7-3 and TRBJ2-2 gives the whole variable domain GAGVSQTPSNKVTEKGKYVELRCDPISGHTALYWYRQSLGQGPEFLIYFQGTGAADDSGLPNDRFFAVRPEGSVSTLKIQRTERGDSAVYLCASSLKAGVTGELFFGEGSRLTVL.

Ten or more counts support this clonotype. The rearrangement links TRBV5-8 to TRBJ1-4; maybe TRBD1 (6 bases). Per germline, CDR1 SGHTS and CDR2 YDEGEE. V lost 0 bases and J 8 bases, leaving 14 bases between the germline ends. CDR3 length: 15 residues. The CDR3 DNA follows: TGTGCCAGCAGCTTGGAGGGGCTCCAGGGGGAAAAACTGTTTTTT. Translation gives CASSLEGLQGEKLFF.

The sample holds many counts of this clonotype. A read error may produce the germline difference seen at one junction end. This chain connects TRBV6-1 to TRBJ2-5, with 8 bases identical to TRBD1. This CDR3 region has 15 residues. Germline values: CDR1 MNHNS, CDR2 SASEGT. CDR3 bases: TGTGCCAGCAGCGAAGACAGGGGAGAGGCAGAGACCCAGTACTTC. This encodes CASSEDRGEAETQYF.

This clonotype was detected ten times or more. The genes are TRBV7-2 and TRBJ2-5; 8 bases are a match to TRBD2. The CDR3 runs to 15 residues. Germline CDR1 is SGHTA and CDR2 is FQGNSA. The junction had 10 bases not matched to a gene; V was cut back by 5 bases and J by 5 bases. This chain's CDR3 is CASSDSSGREETQYF. DNA of the CDR3: TGTGCCAGCAGCGACTCCAGCGGGAGAGAGGAGACCCAGTACTTC.

As to this clonotype: At one end the junction does not follow the germline gene, possibly because of a read error. The chain combines TRBV5-1 with TRBJ1-2, with D perhaps matching TRBD1 (6 bases). The CDR3 has 13 amino acids. Per germline, CDR1 SGHRS and CDR2 YFSETQ. The CDR3 DNA follows: TGTGCCAGCAGCTATAGGACAGACAGCGGCTACACCTTC. It codes for CASSYRTDSGYTF.

This sequence joins TRBV7-9 and TRBJ2-7; the D is unclear. This CDR3 contains 14 residues. Germline V gene sequence: CDR1 SEHNR, CDR2 FQNEAQ (reference sequence). V lost 5 bases, J lost 3 bases, and 14 bases lay in between. The CDR3 coding sequence is TGTGCCAGCAGCCCAGGAGCGCTGGGCTACGAGCAGTACTTC. It encodes CASSPGALGYEQYF.

This clonotype has a count of ten or more. The rearrangement joins TRBV5-4 to TRBJ1-6; 7 positions agree with TRBD1. This CDR3 has 19 amino acids. CDR1 and CDR2 (germline): SGHNT, YYREEE (reference sequence). Trimming cost V 0 bases and J 0 bases; bases outside gene matches: 9. Here the CDR3 DNA reads TGTGCCAGCAGCTTGGGGACAGGTCCCTTTTCCTCCTATAATTCACCCCTCCACTTT. Translation gives CASSLGTGPFSSYNSPLHF. Full variable domain (outside the CDR3, taken from reference TRBV5-4 and TRBJ1-6): ETGVTQSPTHLIKTRGQQVTLRCSSQSGHNTVSWYQQALGQGPQFIFQYYREEENGRGNFPPRFSGLQFPNYSSELNVNALELDDSALYLCASSLGTGPFSSYNSPLHFGNGTRLTVT.

The genes are TRBV20-1 and TRBJ2-7; 9 nucleotides match TRBD2. The CDR3 is 15 residues long. Germline CDR1 reads DFQATT; CDR2 reads SNEGSKA (reference sequence). V shed 0 bases and J 4 bases; nucleotides not matched to a gene: 7. The CDR3 spells CSAREPSGIEYEQYF. As DNA, the CDR3 is TGCAGTGCTAGAGAACCTAGCGGGATTGAATACGAGCAGTACTTC.

The gene calls are TRBV15 and TRBJ2-7; TRBD1 is a possible D gene (5 bases). The germline V gene has CDR1 LNHNV and CDR2 YYDKDF (reference sequence). The CDR3 length is 15 residues. Trimming left V 5 bases short and J 2 bases short, with 16 bases between. CDR3 sequence reads: CATSVDNQPPYEQYF. DNA of the CDR3: TGTGCCACCAGCGTGGACAATCAACCGCCCTACGAGCAGTACTTC.

CDR3 nucleotides: TGCAGTGCTAGTAGCCACCTACTAGGAAATGAAAAACTGTTTTTT. It translates to CSASSHLLGNEKLFF. The J gene is TRBJ1-4, the V gene TRBV20-1; D gene ambiguous. The CDR3 covers 15 residues. Per germline, CDR1 DFQATT and CDR2 SNEGSKA (reference sequence). The V and J ends lost 3 bases and 5 bases respectively, with 16 bases between them.

In this sample, this clonotype turned up a few times. The chain couples TRBV7-2 to TRBJ2-5; 7 bases fit TRBD2. The CDR3 covers 14 residues. The germline V gene encodes CDR1 SGHTA and CDR2 FQGNSA. V was pared by 1 base and J by 5 bases, with 4 bases of the junction left unmatched. In DNA, the CDR3 is TGTGCCAGCAGCTTAGAGGCGGGAGCCGAGACCCAGTACTTC. As protein: CASSLEAGAETQYF. Looking up the rest from reference TRBV7-2 and TRBJ2-5 gives the full variable domain: GAGVSQSPSNKVTEKGKDVELRCDPISGHTALYWYRQSLGQGLEFLIYFQGNSAPDKSGLPSDRFSAERTGGSVSTLTIQRTQQEDSAVYLCASSLEAGAETQYFGPGTRLLVL.

The table lists this clonotype with many counts. The chain combines TRBV5-1 with TRBJ1-4; 7 bases agree with TRBD1. Germline loops: CDR1 SGHRS, CDR2 YFSETQ. J lost 3 bases, V lost 2 bases, and 4 bases had no gene match. The CDR3 has 15 amino acids. The CDR3 loop is CASSFVGQPNEKLFF. CDR3 DNA: TGCGCCAGCAGCTTCGTGGGACAGCCTAATGAAAAACTGTTTTTT.

The genes are TRBV29-1 and TRBJ1-5; D is uncertain. V lost 8 bases, J lost 2 bases, and 10 bases lay in between. The germline CDR1 and CDR2 sequences are SQVTM and ANQGSEA. CDR3 size: 12 residues. CDR3 nucleotides: TGCAGCACCAACGGGGGCAATCAGCCCCAGCATTTT. Protein: CSTNGGNQPQHF.

This clonotype was detected a few times. The chain employs TRBV6-4 and TRBJ2-2, with unresolved D. Germline CDR1 and CDR2: MRHNA and SNTAGT. The V gene lost 5 bases and the J gene lost 8 bases, with 9 bases spanning the gap. This CDR3 has 12 residues. The CDR3 DNA reads TGTGCCAGCAGTCCCAATGCGGGGGAGCTGTTTTTT. Residues: CASSPNAGELFF.

As regards this clonotype: The DNA is omitted, as the CDR3 cannot be located on it reliably, and the CDR3 follows TCRdb's listing. The chain's CDR3 is CATGGFSGSCFF. The chain couples TRBV24-1 to TRBJ2-2; the table's D call of TRBD1 was not tested on the DNA. The CDR3 is 12 residues long, ends included. Germline V CDR1 and CDR2: KGHDR, SFDVKD.

The count of this clonotype is one. One end of the junction fails to match germline, which may point to a read error. The V gene is TRBV19, the J gene TRBJ2-7; 12 bases are a match to TRBD1. Germline CDR1 LNHDA, CDR2 SQIVND (reference sequence). CDR3 length: 14 amino acids. The CDR3 loop reads CASSDRDRGHEHYF. The CDR3 DNA reads TGTGCCAGTAGTGACCGGGACAGGGGGCACGAGCATTACTTC.

This clonotype was seen repeatedly, ten times or more. The V and J genes are TRBV19 and TRBJ2-6, with 8 bases identical to TRBD1. Unmatched junction bases numbered 11, after V lost 3 bases and J lost 4 bases. This CDR3 spans 18 amino acids. Germline V gives CDR1 LNHDA, CDR2 SQIVND (reference sequence). In DNA form, the CDR3 reads TGTGCCAGTAGTATCGGGGCAGGGGGCGCTTTAGGGGCCAACGTCCTGACTTTC. Translated: CASSIGAGGALGANVLTF.

The CDR3 sequence: CAIDRGDTF. CDR3 bases: TGTGCCATCGACAGGGGCGACACCTTC. J is TRBJ1-2 and V is TRBV15; TRBD1 agrees at 8 bases. V shed 10 bases, J shed 12 bases, and the junction held 4 bases outside the gene matches. This CDR3 has 9 residues. Germline assignment: CDR1 LNHNV and CDR2 YYDKDF (reference sequence).